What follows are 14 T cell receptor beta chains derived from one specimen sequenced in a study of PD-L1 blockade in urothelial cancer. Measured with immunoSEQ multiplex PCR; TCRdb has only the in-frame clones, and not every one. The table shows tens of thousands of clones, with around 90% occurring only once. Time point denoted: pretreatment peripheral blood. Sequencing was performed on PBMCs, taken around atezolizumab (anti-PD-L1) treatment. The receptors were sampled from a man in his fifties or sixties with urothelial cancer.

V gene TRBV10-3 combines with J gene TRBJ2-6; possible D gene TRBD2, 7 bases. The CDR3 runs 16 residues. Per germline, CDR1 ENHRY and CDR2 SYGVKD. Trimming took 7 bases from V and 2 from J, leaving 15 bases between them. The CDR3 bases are TGTGCCATCAAGGGCCAGGGGACTACTGGGGCCAACGTCCTGACTTTC. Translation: CAIKGQGTTGANVLTF.

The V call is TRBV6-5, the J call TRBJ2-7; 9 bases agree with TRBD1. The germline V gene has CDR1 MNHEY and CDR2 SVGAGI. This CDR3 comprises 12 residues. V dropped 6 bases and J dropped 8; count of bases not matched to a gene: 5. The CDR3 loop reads CASRGQGVKQYF. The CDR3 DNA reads TGTGCCAGCAGGGGACAGGGTGTCAAGCAGTACTTC.

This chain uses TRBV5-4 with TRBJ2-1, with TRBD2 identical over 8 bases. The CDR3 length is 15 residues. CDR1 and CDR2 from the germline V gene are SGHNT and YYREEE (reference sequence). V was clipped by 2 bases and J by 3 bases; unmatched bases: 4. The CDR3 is CASSFSGGVYNEQFF. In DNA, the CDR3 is TGTGCCAGCAGCTTCTCCGGGGGGGTCTACAATGAGCAGTTCTTC.

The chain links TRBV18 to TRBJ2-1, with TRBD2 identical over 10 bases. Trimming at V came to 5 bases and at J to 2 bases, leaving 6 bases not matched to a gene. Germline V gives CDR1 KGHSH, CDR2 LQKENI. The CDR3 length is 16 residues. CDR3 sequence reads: CASSEGLAAAYNEQFF. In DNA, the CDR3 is TGTGCCAGCTCAGAAGGACTAGCGGCAGCCTACAATGAGCAGTTCTTC. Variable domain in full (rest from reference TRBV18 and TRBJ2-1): NAGVMQNPRHLVRRRGQEARLRCSPMKGHSHVYWYRQLPEEGLKFMVYLQKENIIDESGMPKERFSAEFPKEGPSILRIQQVVRGDSAAYFCASSEGLAAAYNEQFFGPGTRLTVL.

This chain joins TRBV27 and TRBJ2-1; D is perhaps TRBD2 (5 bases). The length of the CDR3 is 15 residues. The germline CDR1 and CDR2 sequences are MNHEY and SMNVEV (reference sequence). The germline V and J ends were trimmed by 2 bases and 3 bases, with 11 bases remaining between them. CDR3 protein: CASSLGGAIYNEQFF. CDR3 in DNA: TGTGCCAGCAGTTTAGGAGGAGCGATCTACAATGAGCAGTTCTTC.

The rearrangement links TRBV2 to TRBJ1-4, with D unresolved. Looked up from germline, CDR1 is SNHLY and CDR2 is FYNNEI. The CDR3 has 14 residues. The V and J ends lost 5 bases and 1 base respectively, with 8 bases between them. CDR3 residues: CASSPPGTNEKLFF. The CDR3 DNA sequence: TGTGCCAGCAGTCCCCCGGGAACTAATGAAAAACTGTTTTTT.

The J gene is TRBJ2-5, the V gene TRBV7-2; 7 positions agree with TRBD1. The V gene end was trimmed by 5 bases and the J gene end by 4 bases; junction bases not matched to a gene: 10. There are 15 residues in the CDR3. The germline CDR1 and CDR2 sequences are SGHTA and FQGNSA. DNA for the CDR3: TGTGCCAGCAGCCCCGGCCAAGGGACAGTAGAGACCCAGTACTTC. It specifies CASSPGQGTVETQYF. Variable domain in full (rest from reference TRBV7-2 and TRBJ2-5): GAGVSQSPSNKVTEKGKDVELRCDPISGHTALYWYRQSLGQGLEFLIYFQGNSAPDKSGLPSDRFSAERTGGSVSTLTIQRTQQEDSAVYLCASSPGQGTVETQYFGPGTRLLVL.

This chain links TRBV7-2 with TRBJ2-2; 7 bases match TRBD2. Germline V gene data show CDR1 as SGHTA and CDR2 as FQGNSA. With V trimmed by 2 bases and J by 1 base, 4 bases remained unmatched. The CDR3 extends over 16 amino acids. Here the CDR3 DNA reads TGTGCCAGCAGCTTATCGGGGGGTATGAACACCGGGGAGCTGTTTTTT. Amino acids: CASSLSGGMNTGELFF.

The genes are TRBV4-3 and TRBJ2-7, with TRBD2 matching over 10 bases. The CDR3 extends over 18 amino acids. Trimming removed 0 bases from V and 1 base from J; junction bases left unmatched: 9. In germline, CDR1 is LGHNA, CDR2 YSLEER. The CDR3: CASSQDQQREGLSYEQYF. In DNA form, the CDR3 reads TGCGCCAGCAGCCAAGATCAACAGCGGGAGGGCCTTTCCTACGAGCAGTACTTC.

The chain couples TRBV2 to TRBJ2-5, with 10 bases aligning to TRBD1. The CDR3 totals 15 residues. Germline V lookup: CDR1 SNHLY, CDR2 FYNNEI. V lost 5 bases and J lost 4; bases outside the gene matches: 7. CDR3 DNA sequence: TGTGCCAGCAGTACGCGGACAGGGGGTCTAGAGACCCAGTACTTC. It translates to CASSTRTGGLETQYF.

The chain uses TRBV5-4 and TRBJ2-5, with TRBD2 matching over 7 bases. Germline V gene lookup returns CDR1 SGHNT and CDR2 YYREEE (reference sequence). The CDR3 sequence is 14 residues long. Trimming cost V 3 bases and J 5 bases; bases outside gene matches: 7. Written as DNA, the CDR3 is TGTGCCAGCAGCTCTGCGACTAGCACGGAGACCCAGTACTTC. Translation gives CASSSATSTETQYF.

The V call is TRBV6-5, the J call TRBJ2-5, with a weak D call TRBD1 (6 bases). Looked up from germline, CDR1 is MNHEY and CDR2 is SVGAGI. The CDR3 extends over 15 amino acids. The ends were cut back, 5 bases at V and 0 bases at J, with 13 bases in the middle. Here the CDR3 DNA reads TGTGCCAGCAGTCCCGGCAGGGGCTACCAAGAGACCCAGTACTTC. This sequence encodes CASSPGRGYQETQYF.

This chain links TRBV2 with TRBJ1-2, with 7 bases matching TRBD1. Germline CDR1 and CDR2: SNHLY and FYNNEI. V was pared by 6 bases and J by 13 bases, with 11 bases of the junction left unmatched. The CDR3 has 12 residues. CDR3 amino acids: CASRDRDPTVTF. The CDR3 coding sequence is TGTGCCAGCAGAGACAGGGACCCAACTGTCACCTTC.

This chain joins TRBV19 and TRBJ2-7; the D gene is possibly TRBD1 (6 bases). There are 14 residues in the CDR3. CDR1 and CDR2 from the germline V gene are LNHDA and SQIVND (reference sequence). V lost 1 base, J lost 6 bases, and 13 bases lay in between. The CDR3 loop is CASSIVNREGEQYF. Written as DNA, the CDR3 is TGTGCCAGTAGTATAGTCAACAGGGAAGGCGAGCAGTACTTC.